Shown below are 24 T cell receptor beta chains from a single sample sequenced in a study of post-analysis software for immune sequencing data (dated by TCRdb to about 2015). Here is what the overall study found, with its caveats: Patients showed significantly higher frequencies than controls for a few TRBV segments, among them TRBV5-6, TRBV5-1 and TRBV20-1.

Library generation was performed with PCR. Instrument used: Illumina HiSeq 2500. To reduce PCR and sequencing biases, unique molecular identifiers were built into the TCR beta cDNA libraries. Starting from the raw public reads, TCRdb applied fastp trimming at Q25, assembled clones with MiXCR and retained in-frame beta chains. Records with the same CDR3 protein are collapsed into one entry carrying the most frequent genes and DNA. Counted in this sample were fewer than 700,000 distinct CDR3 sequences; 40% to 50% of them appeared once. More than 1.5% of the sample goes to the ten largest clones. These TCRs' antigens remain unknown. The sample taken for sequencing was blood. These receptors were obtained from a girl aged 5-17 years with multiple sclerosis.

The chain combines TRBV7-2 with TRBJ1-6, with D maybe TRBD1 (5 bases). The CDR3 totals 15 residues. V was trimmed by 1 base and J by 6 bases, leaving 10 bases between them. Germline CDR1 SGHTA, CDR2 FQGNSA. The CDR3 loop is CASSLELRGNSPLHF. The DNA for the CDR3 is TGTGCCAGCAGCTTAGAGTTGAGGGGTAATTCACCCCTCCACTTT. Full variable domain (missing parts from reference TRBV7-2 and TRBJ1-6): GAGVSQSPSNKVTEKGKDVELRCDPISGHTALYWYRQSLGQGLEFLIYFQGNSAPDKSGLPSDRFSAERTGGSVSTLTIQRTQQEDSAVYLCASSLELRGNSPLHFGNGTRLTVT.

This chain connects TRBV2 to TRBJ2-7; possibly TRBD2 for D (6 bases). Trimming cost V 8 bases and J 1 base, with 15 bases left between them. From germline, CDR1 is SNHLY and CDR2 FYNNEI. The CDR3 covers 14 residues. CDR3 amino acids: CASRLNGGSYEQYF. The CDR3 DNA is TGTGCCAGCCGACTCAACGGGGGTTCCTACGAGCAGTACTTC.

CDR3 loop: CASRAGGSDEQFF. The CDR3 region has the DNA TGTGCCAGCAGAGCGGGAGGTAGCGATGAGCAGTTCTTC. The V call is TRBV27, the J call TRBJ2-1; 9 bases map to TRBD2. V shed 6 bases and J 8 bases; nucleotides not matched to a gene: 5. Looked up from germline, CDR1 is MNHEY and CDR2 is SMNVEV (reference sequence). The CDR3 contains 13 residues.

The chain recombines TRBV12-3 or TRBV12-4 with TRBJ1-2, with 10 bases identical to TRBD1. V lost 5 bases, J lost 4 bases, and 7 bases stayed unmatched. The CDR3 runs 15 residues. Here the CDR3 reads CASSADRGRVYGYTF. Written as DNA, the CDR3 is TGTGCCAGCAGTGCAGACAGGGGGCGGGTCTATGGCTACACCTTC.

In its sample, this clonotype was seen a few times. V is TRBV13 and J is TRBJ1-2; D is undetermined. CDR1 PRHDT and CDR2 FYEKMQ come from the germline V gene (reference sequence). V was pared by 2 bases and J by 8 bases, with 3 bases between. The CDR3 contains 10 residues. The CDR3 coding sequence is TGTGCCAGCAGCTTATTCGGCTACACCTTC. Translating it yields CASSLFGYTF.

In its sample, this clonotype was seen a few times. This chain links TRBV7-6 with TRBJ2-7; D is unclear. V was clipped by 1 base and J by 1 base, with 11 bases between them. Per the germline V gene, CDR1 is SGHVS and CDR2 is FNYEAQ. This CDR3 comprises 15 residues. The CDR3 bases are TGTGCCAGCAGCTTAGACGAAGGGCCTTCCTACGAGCAGTACTTC. This sequence encodes CASSLDEGPSYEQYF.

A few counts support this clonotype. The V and J genes are TRBV7-3 and TRBJ2-3; TRBD1 might be the D (6 bases). The V and J ends lost 5 bases and 1 base respectively, with 16 bases between them. Germline loops: CDR1 SGHTA, CDR2 FQGTGA. The CDR3 covers 16 residues. CDR3 bases: TGTGCCAGCAGCCCAAACAGGGTCTCGGGCACAGATACGCAGTATTTT. It codes for CASSPNRVSGTDTQYF.

In this sample, this clonotype turned up a few times. CDR3 sequence: CASSDEGAGANVLTF. CDR3 sequence (DNA): TGTGCCAGCAGTGATGAGGGAGCCGGGGCCAACGTCCTGACTTTC. The rearrangement links TRBV6-1 to TRBJ2-6, with D perhaps TRBD2 (5 bases). The CDR3 loop spans 15 amino acids. Germline-derived CDR1 and CDR2 are MNHNS and SASEGT. V shed 3 bases and J shed 4 bases, with 10 bases lying between them.

This clonotype appeared a single time. J is TRBJ1-2 and V is TRBV12-3 or TRBV12-4; the match to TRBD1 covers 7 bases. After removal of 5 bases from V and 3 bases from J, the junction contained 6 bases not matched to a gene. The CDR3 has 14 residues. This CDR3 reads CASSPGTVYYGYTF. CDR3 coding DNA: TGTGCCAGCAGTCCCGGGACAGTTTACTATGGCTACACCTTC.

This clonotype was found a few times. The J gene is TRBJ2-7, the V gene TRBV5-1, with a tentative D call TRBD1 (6 bases). The CDR3 covers 15 residues. The V gene's germline CDR1 is SGHRS and CDR2 YFSETQ. The V end was cut by 4 bases, the J end by 5 bases, with 19 bases between. The CDR3 sequence is CASSPYNRQADEQYF. In DNA form, the CDR3 reads TGCGCCAGCAGCCCCTATAATAGACAGGCTGACGAGCAGTACTTC.

This clonotype was picked up a small number of times. This chain joins TRBV7-2 and TRBJ1-1; D ambiguous. V was clipped by 5 bases and J by 5 bases, with 15 bases between them. The CDR3 totals 14 residues. CDR1 and CDR2 (germline): SGHTA, FQGNSA. The CDR3 DNA follows: TGTGCCAGCAGCGCCTTCGCCGTCGGGACTGAAGCTTTCTTT. Amino acid sequence: CASSAFAVGTEAFF. Drawing the rest from reference TRBV7-2 and TRBJ1-1, the complete variable domain is GAGVSQSPSNKVTEKGKDVELRCDPISGHTALYWYRQSLGQGLEFLIYFQGNSAPDKSGLPSDRFSAERTGGSVSTLTIQRTQQEDSAVYLCASSAFAVGTEAFFGQGTRLTVV.

This clonotype was observed a few times. CDR3 residues: CASSFSREQETQYF. DNA for the CDR3: TGTGCCAGCAGTTTTTCACGAGAACAAGAGACCCAGTACTTC. The rearrangement joins TRBV12-3 or TRBV12-4 to TRBJ2-5; D unresolved. V shed 3 bases and J shed 2 bases, with 10 bases lying between them. The CDR3 length is 14 residues.

This clonotype has just a few counts. The V gene is TRBV7-2, the J gene TRBJ2-5, with D perhaps TRBD1 (5 bases). V lost 3 bases, J lost 2 bases, and 10 bases lay in between. This CDR3 contains 14 residues. Germline-derived CDR1 and CDR2 are SGHTA and FQGNSA. The CDR3 nucleotides are TGTGCCAGCAGCTTGGACATGCCTCAAGAGACCCAGTACTTC. Translation gives CASSLDMPQETQYF.

This clonotype showed up just a few times. The chain uses TRBV5-1 and TRBJ1-2; D unclear. CDR1 is SGHRS and CDR2 is YFSETQ in the germline V gene. The CDR3 contains 13 residues. With 5 bases removed from V and 2 bases from J, the gap between germline ends came to 10 bases. The CDR3 DNA is TGCGCCAGCAGACTGGACCCCAACTATGGCTACACCTTC. Its translation is CASRLDPNYGYTF.

The V gene is TRBV4-1, the J gene TRBJ2-3; 8 bases map to TRBD2. Trimming at V came to 4 bases and at J to 4 bases, leaving 16 bases not matched to a gene. The CDR3 contains 18 residues. Per the germline V gene, CDR1 is MGHRA and CDR2 is YSYEKL. CDR3 nucleotides: TGCGCCAGCAGCCGGGCGGGGGGAACCTCCAGATTTTCAGATACGCAGTATTTT. Translation gives CASSRAGGTSRFSDTQYF.

V usage is TRBV9 and J usage is TRBJ2-5; D unclear. V was cut by 0 bases and J by 0 bases, with 12 bases left in between. CDR3 length: 16 amino acids. Germline V gene data show CDR1 as SGDLS and CDR2 as YYNGEE. DNA for the CDR3: TGTGCCAGCAGCGTAGGGCCGGCCTGGTACCAAGAGACCCAGTACTTC. Its translation is CASSVGPAWYQETQYF.

The V call is TRBV7-2, the J call TRBJ2-6; no clear D gene. V dropped 5 bases and J dropped 2 bases, with 16 bases sitting between them. This CDR3 is built from 17 residues. Germline lookup yields CDR1 SGHTA and CDR2 FQGNSA. This CDR3 is CASSPRHGRTGANVLTF. DNA for the CDR3: TGTGCCAGCAGCCCCCGACACGGTAGGACTGGGGCCAACGTCCTGACTTTC.

This chain links TRBV12-3 or TRBV12-4 with TRBJ2-2; D possibly corresponds to TRBD2 (6 bases). The length of the CDR3 is 15 residues. V lost 3 bases to trimming and J lost 5 bases, with 13 bases between them. The CDR3: CASSFTSLNTGELFF. CDR3 nucleotide sequence: TGTGCCAGCAGTTTCACTAGCTTGAATACCGGGGAGCTGTTTTTT.

The J gene is TRBJ2-1, the V gene TRBV5-1; TRBD2 matches at 9 bases. This CDR3 has 18 amino acids. V gave up 2 bases and J gave up 6 bases; unmatched junction bases: 15. Germline CDR1 reads SGHRS; CDR2 reads YFSETQ. This CDR3 reads CASSLRGRREGFVNEQFF. CDR3 DNA: TGCGCCAGCAGCTTAAGAGGAAGGCGGGAGGGGTTCGTCAATGAGCAGTTCTTC.

The table lists this clonotype with a few counts. The chain joins TRBV4-1 to TRBJ2-7; D possibly corresponds to TRBD1 (7 bases). V was cut by 7 bases and J by 7 bases, with 20 bases left in between. In germline, CDR1 is MGHRA, CDR2 YSYEKL. The CDR3 is made up of 14 amino acids. CDR3 nucleotides: TGCGCCAGCAACCAGGGGGAGGCAGCTAGGGAGCAGTACTTC. Encoded protein: CASNQGEAAREQYF.

The V gene is TRBV29-1, the J gene TRBJ2-7, with D unclear. CDR1 SQVTM and CDR2 ANQGSEA come from the germline V gene. V lost 1 base, J lost 4 bases, and 8 bases lay in between. This CDR3 has 12 amino acids. The chain's CDR3 is CSVEGQEYEQYF. The CDR3 bases are TGCAGCGTTGAAGGTCAGGAGTACGAGCAGTACTTC.

The chain couples TRBV7-2 to TRBJ2-1, with 9 nucleotides matching TRBD2. CDR1 is SGHTA and CDR2 is FQGNSA in the germline V gene. The CDR3 is 15 residues long. The J segment lost 5 bases and the V segment lost 4 bases, leaving 6 bases of the junction unmatched. CDR3 loop: CASSWGRGGNNEQFF. As DNA, the CDR3 is TGTGCCAGCAGCTGGGGGCGGGGGGGCAACAATGAGCAGTTCTTC.

In this sample, this clonotype turned up a few times. This chain links TRBV9 with TRBJ2-5, with 7 bases aligning to TRBD2. This CDR3 has 13 residues. Per germline, CDR1 SGDLS and CDR2 YYNGEE. J lost 11 bases, V lost 1 base, and 8 bases had no gene match. This chain's CDR3 is CASSVSAGREQYF. The CDR3 DNA reads as TGTGCCAGCAGCGTATCGGCTGGGAGGGAGCAGTACTTC.

The table lists this clonotype with a few counts. CDR3 sequence: CASSSTRETQYF. CDR3 nucleotides: TGTGCCAGCAGTTCGACTAGGGAGACCCAGTACTTC. The V gene is TRBV12-3 or TRBV12-4, the J gene TRBJ2-7, with a tentative D call TRBD2 (6 bases). The assigned J gene may be wrong: the sequence end matches TRBJ2-5 better. CDR3 length equals 12 residues.